This TCR beta chain is drawn from a study of identical twins. Findings and caveats of the study: For cord blood, abundant beta clonotypes had fewer insertions, unlike memory repertoires, which showed none. Out-of-frame alpha sequences common to twins exhibited a surplus of low generation probability.

The CDR3 loop spans 15 amino acids. CDR1 is SGHTA and CDR2 is FQGNSA in the germline V gene. With 5 bases removed from V and 2 bases from J, the gap between germline ends came to 15 bases. As to this clonotype: Its target is unknown.

Unique molecular identifiers were in the cDNA, with template-switch universal primer binding. TCRdb reprocessed the 5' RACE reads with MiXCR, giving one entry per CDR3 protein. There are a few hundred thousand distinct CDR3 sequences in the sample; about 18% occur only once, and about 12% lies in the top ten. The donor group consisted entirely of healthy Caucasians. The receptor's source is a man aged 45 to 65 in good health. The V call is TRBV7-2, the J call TRBJ1-1, with D unresolved. Sample: naive T cells sorted from blood. DNA of the CDR3: TGTGCCAGCAGCCTCCAGTGGCGGGCCAACACTGAAGCTTTCTTT. This translates into CASSLQWRANTEAFF. The full variable domain, in which reference TRBV7-2 and TRBJ1-1 provide the parts outside the CDR3, is GAGVSQSPSNKVTEKGKDVELRCDPISGHTALYWYRQSLGQGLEFLIYFQGNSAPDKSGLPSDRFSAERTGGSVSTLTIQRTQQEDSAVYLCASSLQWRANTEAFFGQGTRLTVV.